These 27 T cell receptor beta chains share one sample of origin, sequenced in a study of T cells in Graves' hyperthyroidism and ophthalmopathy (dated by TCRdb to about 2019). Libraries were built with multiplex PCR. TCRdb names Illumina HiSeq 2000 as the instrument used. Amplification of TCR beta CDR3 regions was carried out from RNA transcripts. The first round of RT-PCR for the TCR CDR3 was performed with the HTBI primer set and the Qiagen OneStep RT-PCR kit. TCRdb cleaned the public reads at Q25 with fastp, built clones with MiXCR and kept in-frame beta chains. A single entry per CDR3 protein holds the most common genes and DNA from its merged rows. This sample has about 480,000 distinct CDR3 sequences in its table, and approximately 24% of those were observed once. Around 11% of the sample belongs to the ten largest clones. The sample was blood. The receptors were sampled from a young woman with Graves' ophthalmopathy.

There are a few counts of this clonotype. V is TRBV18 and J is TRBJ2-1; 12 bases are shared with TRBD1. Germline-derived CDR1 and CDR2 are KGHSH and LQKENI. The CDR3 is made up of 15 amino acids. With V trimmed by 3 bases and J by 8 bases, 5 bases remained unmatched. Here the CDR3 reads CASSPGQGARDEQFF. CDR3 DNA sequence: TGTGCCAGCTCACCGGGACAGGGGGCTAGGGATGAGCAGTTCTTC.

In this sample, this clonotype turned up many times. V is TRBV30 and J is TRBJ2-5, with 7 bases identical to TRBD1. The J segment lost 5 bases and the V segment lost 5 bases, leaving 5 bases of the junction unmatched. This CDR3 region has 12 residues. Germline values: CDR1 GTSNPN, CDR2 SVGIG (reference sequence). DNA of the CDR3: TGTGCCTGGGACAGGGTTGGTGAGACCCAGTACTTC. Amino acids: CAWDRVGETQYF.

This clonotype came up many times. The CDR3 nucleotides are TGTGCCAGCAGTTACAGGTGGGATCAGCCCCAGCATTTT. Translation: CASSYRWDQPQHF. The chain employs TRBV12-3 or TRBV12-4 and TRBJ1-5; weak D call: TRBD1 (5 bases). The V gene lost 4 bases and the J gene lost 5 bases, with 9 bases spanning the gap. The CDR3 loop spans 13 amino acids.

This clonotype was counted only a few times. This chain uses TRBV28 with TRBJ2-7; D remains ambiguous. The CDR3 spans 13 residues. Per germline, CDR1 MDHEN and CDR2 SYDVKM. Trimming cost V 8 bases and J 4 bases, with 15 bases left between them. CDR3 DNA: TGTGCCAGCTCACCACCGGGCCGTTACGAGCAGTACTTC. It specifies CASSPPGRYEQYF.

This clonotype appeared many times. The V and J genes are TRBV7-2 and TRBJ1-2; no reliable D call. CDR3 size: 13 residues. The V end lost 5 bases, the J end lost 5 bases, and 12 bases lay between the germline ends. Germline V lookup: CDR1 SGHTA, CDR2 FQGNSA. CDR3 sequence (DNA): TGTGCCAGCAGCACGGGGATTCGGTATGGCTACACCTTC. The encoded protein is CASSTGIRYGYTF. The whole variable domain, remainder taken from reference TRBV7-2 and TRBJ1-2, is GAGVSQSPSNKVTEKGKDVELRCDPISGHTALYWYRQSLGQGLEFLIYFQGNSAPDKSGLPSDRFSAERTGGSVSTLTIQRTQQEDSAVYLCASSTGIRYGYTFGSGTRLTVV.

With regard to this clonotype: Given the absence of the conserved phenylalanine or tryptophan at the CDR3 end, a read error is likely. The CDR3 DNA reads as TGTGCCAGCACCGACGGAGGGTACGACGGCGAGCAGTACCTC. Translating it yields CASTDGGYDGEQYL. The chain has TRBV6-1 and TRBJ2-7; TRBD2 is a possible D gene (6 bases). The CDR3 is 14 amino acids. V lost 7 bases and J 6 bases, leaving 19 bases between the germline ends. The germline gives CDR1 MNHNS, CDR2 SASEGT.

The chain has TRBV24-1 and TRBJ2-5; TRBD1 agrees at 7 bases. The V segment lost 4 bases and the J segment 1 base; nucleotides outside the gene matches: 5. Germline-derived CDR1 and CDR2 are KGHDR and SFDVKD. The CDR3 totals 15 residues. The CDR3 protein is CATSDWDRSQETQYF. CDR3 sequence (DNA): TGTGCCACCAGTGACTGGGACAGAAGCCAAGAGACCCAGTACTTC.

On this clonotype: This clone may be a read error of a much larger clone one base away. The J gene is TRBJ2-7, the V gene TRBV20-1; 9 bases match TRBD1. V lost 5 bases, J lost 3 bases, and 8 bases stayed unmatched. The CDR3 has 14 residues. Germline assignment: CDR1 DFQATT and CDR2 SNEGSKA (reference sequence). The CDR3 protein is CSALRTGDSYEQYF. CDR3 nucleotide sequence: TGCAGTGCTCTAAGGACAGGGGATAGCTACGAGCAGTACTTC.

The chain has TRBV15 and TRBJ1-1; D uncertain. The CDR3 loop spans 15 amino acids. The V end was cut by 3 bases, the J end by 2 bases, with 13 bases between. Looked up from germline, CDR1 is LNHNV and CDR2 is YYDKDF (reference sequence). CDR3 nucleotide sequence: TGTGCCACCAGCAGCGGCACCCGGAGTAACACTGAAGCTTTCTTT. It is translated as CATSSGTRSNTEAFF.

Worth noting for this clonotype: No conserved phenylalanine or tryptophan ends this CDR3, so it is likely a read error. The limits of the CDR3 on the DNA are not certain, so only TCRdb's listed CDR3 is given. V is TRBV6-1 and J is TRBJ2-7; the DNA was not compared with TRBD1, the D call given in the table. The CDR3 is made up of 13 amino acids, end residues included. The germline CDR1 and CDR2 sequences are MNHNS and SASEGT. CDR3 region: CASAGTSLYEQCL.

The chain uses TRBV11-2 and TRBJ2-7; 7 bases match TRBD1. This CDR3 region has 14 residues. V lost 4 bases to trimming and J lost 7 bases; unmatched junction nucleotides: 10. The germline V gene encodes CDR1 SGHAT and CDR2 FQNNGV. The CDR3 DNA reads TGTGCCAGCAGCTCCTTACAGGGGTCGAGGGAGCAGTACTTC. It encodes CASSSLQGSREQYF.

CDR3 nucleotides: TGTGCCAGTACTCGGGGGACCATGGGACGCCTCTATGGCTACACCTTC. Translated: CASTRGTMGRLYGYTF. This chain uses TRBV19 with TRBJ1-2; D is possibly TRBD1 (5 bases). Trimming removed 7 bases at V and 4 bases at J, with 22 bases between. The CDR3 has 16 residues. Germline values: CDR1 LNHDA, CDR2 SQIVND (reference sequence).

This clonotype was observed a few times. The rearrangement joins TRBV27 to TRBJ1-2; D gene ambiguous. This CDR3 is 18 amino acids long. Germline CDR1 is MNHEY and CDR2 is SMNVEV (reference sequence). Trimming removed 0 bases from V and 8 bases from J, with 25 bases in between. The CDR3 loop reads CASSLSPAPSGSWVGYTF. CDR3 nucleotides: TGTGCCAGCAGTTTATCGCCCGCCCCGTCCGGGAGTTGGGTCGGCTACACCTTC.

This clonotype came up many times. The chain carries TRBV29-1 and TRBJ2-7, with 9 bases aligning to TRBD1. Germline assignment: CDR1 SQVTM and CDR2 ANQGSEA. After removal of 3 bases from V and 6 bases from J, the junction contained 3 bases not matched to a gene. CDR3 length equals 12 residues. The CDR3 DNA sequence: TGCAGCGTTGAGGGGACAGGGCCCGAGCAGTACTTC. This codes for CSVEGTGPEQYF.

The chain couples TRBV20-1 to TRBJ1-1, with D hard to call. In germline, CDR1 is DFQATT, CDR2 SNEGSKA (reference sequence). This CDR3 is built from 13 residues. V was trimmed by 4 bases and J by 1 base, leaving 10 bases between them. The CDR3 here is CSAKRFENTEAFF. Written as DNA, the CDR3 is TGCAGTGCTAAGCGTTTTGAGAACACTGAAGCTTTCTTT.

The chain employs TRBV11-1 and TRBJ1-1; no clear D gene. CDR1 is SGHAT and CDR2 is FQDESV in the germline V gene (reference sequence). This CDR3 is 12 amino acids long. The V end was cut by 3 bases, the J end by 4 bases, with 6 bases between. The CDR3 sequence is CASSFQVTEAFF. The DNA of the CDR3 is TGTGCCAGCAGCTTTCAGGTCACTGAAGCTTTCTTT. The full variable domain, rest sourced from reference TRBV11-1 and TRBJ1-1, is EAEVAQSPRYKITEKSQAVAFWCDPISGHATLYWYRQILGQGPELLVQFQDESVVDDSQLPKDRFSAERLKGVDSTLKIQPAELGDSAMYLCASSFQVTEAFFGQGTRLTVV.

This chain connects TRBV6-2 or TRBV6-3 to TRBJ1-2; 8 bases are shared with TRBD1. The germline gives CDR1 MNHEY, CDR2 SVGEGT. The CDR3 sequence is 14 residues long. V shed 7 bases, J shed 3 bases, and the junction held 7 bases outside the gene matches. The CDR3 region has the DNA TGTGCCAGCAACCAGGTGGACAGGGACTATGGCTACACCTTC. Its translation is CASNQVDRDYGYTF.

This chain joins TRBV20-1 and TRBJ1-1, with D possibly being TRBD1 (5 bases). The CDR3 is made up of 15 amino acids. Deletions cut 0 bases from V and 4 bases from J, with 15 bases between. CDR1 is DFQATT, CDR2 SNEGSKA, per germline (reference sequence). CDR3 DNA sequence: TGCAGTGCTAGAGATCTAGGGCAGGGCGTCACTGAAGCTTTCTTT. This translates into CSARDLGQGVTEAFF.

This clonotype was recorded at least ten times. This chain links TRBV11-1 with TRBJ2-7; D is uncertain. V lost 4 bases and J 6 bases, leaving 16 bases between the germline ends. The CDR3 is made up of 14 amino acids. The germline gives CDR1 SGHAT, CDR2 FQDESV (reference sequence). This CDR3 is CASSSLSIDGEQYF. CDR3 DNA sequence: TGTGCCAGCAGCTCCCTATCCATTGACGGCGAGCAGTACTTC.

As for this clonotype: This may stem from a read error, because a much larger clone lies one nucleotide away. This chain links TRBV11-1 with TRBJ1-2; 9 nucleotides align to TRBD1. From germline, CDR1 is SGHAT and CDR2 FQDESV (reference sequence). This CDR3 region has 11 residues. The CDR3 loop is CASSQEQGAAF. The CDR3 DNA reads TGTGCCAGCAGCCAAGAACAGGGGGCAGCCTTC.

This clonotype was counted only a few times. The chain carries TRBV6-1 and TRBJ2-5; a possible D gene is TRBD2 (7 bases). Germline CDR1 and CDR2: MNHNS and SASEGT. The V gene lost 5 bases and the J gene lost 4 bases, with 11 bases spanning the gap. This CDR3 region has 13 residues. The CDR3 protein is CASSRRGGETQYF. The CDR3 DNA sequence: TGTGCCAGCAGTAGGAGGGGGGGAGAGACCCAGTACTTC.

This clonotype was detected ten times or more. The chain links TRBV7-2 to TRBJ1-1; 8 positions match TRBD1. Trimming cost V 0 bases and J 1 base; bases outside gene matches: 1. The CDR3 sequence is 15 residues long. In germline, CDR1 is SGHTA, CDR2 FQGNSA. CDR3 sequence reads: CASSLAGTGNTEAFF. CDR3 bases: TGTGCCAGCAGCTTAGCGGGGACAGGGAACACTGAAGCTTTCTTT.

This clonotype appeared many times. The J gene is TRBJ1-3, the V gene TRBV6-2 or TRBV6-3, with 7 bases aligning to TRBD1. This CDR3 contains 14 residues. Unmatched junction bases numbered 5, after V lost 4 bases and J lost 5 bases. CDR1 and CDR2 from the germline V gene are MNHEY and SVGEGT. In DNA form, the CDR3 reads TGTGCCAGCAGTTCGGGACAGCACCGAAACACCATATATTTT. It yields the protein CASSSGQHRNTIYF.

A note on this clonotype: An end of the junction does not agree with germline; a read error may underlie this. CDR3 residues: CASSGILGAKNIKYF. The CDR3, as DNA: TGTGCCAGCAGTGGTATCTTAGGGGCCAAAAACATTAAGTACTTC. The V gene is TRBV2, the J gene TRBJ2-4, with D possibly matching TRBD1 (5 bases). The CDR3 totals 15 residues. Per the germline V gene, CDR1 is SNHLY and CDR2 is FYNNEI.

The DNA for the CDR3 is TGTGCTAGTTTTTCTGGGTTCAATCAGCCCCAGCATTTT. Its translation is CASFSGFNQPQHF. J is TRBJ1-5 and V is TRBV12-5, with unresolved D. V gave up 8 bases and J gave up 3 bases, with 11 bases separating them. Per germline, CDR1 LGHNT and CDR2 FRNRAP. CDR3 length: 13 residues.

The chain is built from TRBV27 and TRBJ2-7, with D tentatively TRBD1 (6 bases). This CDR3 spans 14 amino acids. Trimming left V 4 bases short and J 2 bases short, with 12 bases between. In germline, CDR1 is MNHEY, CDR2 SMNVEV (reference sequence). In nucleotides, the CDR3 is TGTGCCAGCAGTTCCACCTCAGGGGCCTACGAGCAGTACTTC. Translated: CASSSTSGAYEQYF.

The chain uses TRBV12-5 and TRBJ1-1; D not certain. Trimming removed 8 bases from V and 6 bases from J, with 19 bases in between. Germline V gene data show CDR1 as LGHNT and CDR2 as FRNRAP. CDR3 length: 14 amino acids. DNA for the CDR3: TGTGCTAGTAAAAATGTTTGGGTTGGGGCTGAAGCTTTCTTT. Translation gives CASKNVWVGAEAFF.